These 17 T cell receptor beta chains originate from one sample sequenced in a study of PD-1 blockade in classical Hodgkin lymphoma. Following autologous stem cell transplantation, relapse occurred in every patient, and exposure to brentuximab vedotin varied. The method was immunoSEQ multiplex PCR; TCRdb's version includes in-frame clones alone and lacks a portion of them. The sample shows tens of thousands of clones, about three quarters of them seen only once. This sample comprised peripheral blood mononuclear cells (PBMCs), obtained before the second cycle of nivolumab. These receptors were obtained from a human donor with classical Hodgkin lymphoma.

V usage is TRBV9 and J usage is TRBJ1-1, with a possible D match to TRBD1 (6 bases). The CDR3 extends over 13 amino acids. Deletions cut 1 base from V and 3 bases from J, with 7 bases between. CDR1 and CDR2 (germline): SGDLS, YYNGEE. The CDR3 nucleotides read TGTGCCAGCAGCGTACAGGGGTACACTGAAGCTTTCTTT. Translated, it gives CASSVQGYTEAFF.

This clone was picked up a small number of times. This rearrangement joins TRBV6-1 to TRBJ2-7, with unresolved D. Germline lookup yields CDR1 MNHNS and CDR2 SASEGT. Deletions cut 8 bases from V and 1 base from J, with 12 bases between. The CDR3 length is 13 residues. CDR3 protein: CASLAGPSYEQYF. Written as DNA, the CDR3 is TGTGCCAGCTTGGCCGGACCTTCCTACGAGCAGTACTTC.

The chain links TRBV2 to TRBJ1-5; D remains ambiguous. The CDR3 consists of 15 residues. V was shortened by 2 bases and J by 1 base, with 9 bases between the two germline ends. Germline V gene sequence: CDR1 SNHLY, CDR2 FYNNEI. CDR3 DNA: TGTGCCAGCAGTGAAATTTGGTGGAGCAATCAGCCCCAGCATTTT. Its translation is CASSEIWWSNQPQHF.

The genes are TRBV4-2 and TRBJ2-5, with D uncertain. CDR1 is LGHNA and CDR2 is YNFKEQ in the germline V gene. The CDR3 extends over 14 amino acids. Trimming shortened V by 4 bases and J by 3 bases, and 12 bases separated the two germline ends. CDR3 sequence: CASSPGLDKETQYF. Here the CDR3 DNA reads TGTGCCAGCAGCCCCGGTCTAGACAAAGAGACCCAGTACTTC.

The genes are TRBV27 and TRBJ2-7, with 7 positions matching TRBD1. Germline V gives CDR1 MNHEY, CDR2 SMNVEV (reference sequence). CDR3 length: 13 amino acids. The trim removed 5 bases at V and 4 bases at J, leaving 5 bases unmatched. CDR3 sequence: CASSKGQQYEQYF. The CDR3 nucleotides read TGTGCCAGCAGTAAGGGACAGCAATACGAGCAGTACTTC.

This chain links TRBV11-3 with TRBJ2-7; the match to TRBD2 covers 9 bases. Germline V gene sequence: CDR1 SGHNT, CDR2 YENEEA. Germline trimming cut 5 bases from V and 3 bases from J; bases unmatched to any gene: 14. This CDR3 is 17 amino acids long. The CDR3 nucleotides are TGTGCCAGCAGCCCTCGAACTAGCGGGCTCCACCACTACGAGCAGTACTTC. Its translation is CASSPRTSGLHHYEQYF.

The gene calls are TRBV5-4 and TRBJ2-7; TRBD1 matches 12 bases. Germline loops: CDR1 SGHNT, CDR2 YYREEE (reference sequence). CDR3 length: 15 residues. The V segment lost 4 bases and the J segment 7 bases; nucleotides outside the gene matches: 9. For the CDR3, the DNA is TGTGCCAGCAGCACGGGGGGACAGGGGGCGAGAGAGCAGTACTTC. Protein sequence: CASSTGGQGAREQYF.

The chain has TRBV5-1 and TRBJ1-3; TRBD1 matches at 7 bases. The junction had 4 bases not matched to a gene; V was cut back by 3 bases and J by 4 bases. In germline, CDR1 is SGHRS, CDR2 YFSETQ. This CDR3 spans 14 amino acids. The CDR3 protein is CASSSGTEGNTIYF. The CDR3 region has the DNA TGCGCCAGCAGCTCCGGGACAGAAGGAAACACCATATATTTT.

This rearrangement joins TRBV5-4 to TRBJ2-5; D tentatively fits TRBD1 or TRBD2 (5 bases each). Germline lookup yields CDR1 SGHNT and CDR2 YYREEE (reference sequence). The CDR3 runs to 15 residues. V was pared by 0 bases and J by 1 base, with 10 bases between. The chain's CDR3 is CASSLDPGTQETQYF. DNA of the CDR3: TGTGCCAGCAGCTTGGATCCAGGGACCCAAGAGACCCAGTACTTC.

This clone was counted a single time. The rearrangement uses TRBV7-2 and TRBJ2-7; D uncertain. There are 19 residues in the CDR3. Between the trimmed V and J ends, which lost 0 bases and 0 bases, there was a span of 21 bases. Germline CDR1 SGHTA, CDR2 FQGNSA. CDR3 sequence (DNA): TGTGCCAGCAGCTTAGCGCCCGAGGAGTCCGACTTGAGCTCCTACGAGCAGTACTTC. This sequence encodes CASSLAPEESDLSSYEQYF.

By proportion, this clone is medium-sized. The gene calls are TRBV4-2 and TRBJ2-7; D might be TRBD1 or TRBD2, each matching 5 bases. The CDR3 runs to 15 residues. V lost 4 bases, J lost 4 bases, and 17 bases lay in between. The germline CDR1 and CDR2 sequences are LGHNA and YNFKEQ. CDR3 in amino acids: CASSLQGTGPYEQYF. The CDR3 DNA is TGTGCCAGCAGCCTTCAGGGCACGGGACCTTACGAGCAGTACTTC.

This clone was recorded a few times. This chain uses TRBV6-1 with TRBJ2-5; TRBD1 might be the D (5 bases). Trimming shortened V by 3 bases and J by 1 base, and 9 bases separated the two germline ends. The V gene's germline CDR1 is MNHNS and CDR2 SASEGT. The CDR3 has 14 residues. The CDR3, as DNA: TGTGCCAGCAGTGAGGGCAGGGTCCAAGAGACCCAGTACTTC. As protein: CASSEGRVQETQYF.

With regard to this clone: The junction and the germline gene differ at one end; a read error may be behind it. The chain carries TRBV7-2 and TRBJ2-1, with D possibly being TRBD2 (7 bases). The CDR3 extends over 15 amino acids. Germline assignment: CDR1 SGHTA and CDR2 FQGNSA. CDR3 nucleotides: TGTGCCGGCAGCTTCGGGGGGCCTTCCTACAATGAGCAGTTCTTC. This sequence encodes CAGSFGGPSYNEQFF.

The chain is built from TRBV10-2 and TRBJ1-1; D is unclear. V was trimmed by 3 bases and J by 1 base, leaving 6 bases between them. Germline V lookup: CDR1 WSHSY, CDR2 SAAADI. The length of the CDR3 is 13 residues. As DNA, the CDR3 is TGCGCCAGCAGTGAACGGAAGAACACTGAAGCTTTCTTT. The encoded protein is CASSERKNTEAFF.

This chain connects TRBV28 to TRBJ1-3; 8 nucleotides match TRBD1. Germline-derived CDR1 and CDR2 are MDHEN and SYDVKM. V shed 2 bases, J shed 4 bases, and the junction held 1 base outside the gene matches. This CDR3 is built from 14 residues. Written as DNA, the CDR3 is TGTGCCAGCAGTTTACGGACAGGGGGAAACACCATATATTTT. Translation gives CASSLRTGGNTIYF.

The chain combines TRBV9 with TRBJ1-3, with D unclear. The V and J ends lost 0 bases and 4 bases respectively, with 14 bases between them. The CDR3 loop spans 16 amino acids. Germline CDR1 reads SGDLS; CDR2 reads YYNGEE. For the CDR3, the DNA is TGTGCCAGCAGCGTAGCCACACAGATGGGCGGAAACACCATATATTTT. It yields the protein CASSVATQMGGNTIYF.

Only one count was recorded for this clone. The identical CDR3 is also encoded by other nucleotide sequences in the sample. The V gene is TRBV6-5, the J gene TRBJ1-3, with unresolved D. The CDR3 contains 12 residues. Germline V gives CDR1 MNHEY, CDR2 SVGAGI. Trimming cost V 7 bases and J 1 base, with 5 bases left between them. As DNA, the CDR3 is TGTGCCAGCACCGGGTCTGGAAACACCATATATTTT. This encodes CASTGSGNTIYF.